The clone carrying this TCR beta chain was counted at least ten times. Exclusion followed for patients with uncontrolled infection, other autoimmune disease, pregnancy or lactation. Clinical symptoms, serum thyroxine, TRAb, thyroid ultrasound and orbital computed tomography established diagnosis. Germline V gene data show CDR1 as SGHAT and CDR2 as FQNNGV. The CDR3 consists of 13 residues. V dropped 0 bases and J dropped 9 bases, with 9 bases sitting between them. The data belong to a study of T cells in Graves' hyperthyroidism and ophthalmopathy. What was amplified from RNA transcripts were TCR beta CDR3 regions. A set of HTBI primers served as the primers for a first-round RT-PCR of the TCR CDR3. TCRdb recomputed calls from the multiplex PCR reads with MiXCR, one row per CDR3 protein. In the table there are under 600,000 distinct CDR3 sequences, 16% of which are singletons.

The J gene is TRBJ2-4, the V gene TRBV11-2; D unresolved. Specimen: blood. The TCR originated in a woman in her forties with Graves' ophthalmopathy. The CDR3 DNA is TGTGCCAGCAGCTTAGATAGCCACCGCATTCAGTACTTC. Translation: CASSLDSHRIQYF.